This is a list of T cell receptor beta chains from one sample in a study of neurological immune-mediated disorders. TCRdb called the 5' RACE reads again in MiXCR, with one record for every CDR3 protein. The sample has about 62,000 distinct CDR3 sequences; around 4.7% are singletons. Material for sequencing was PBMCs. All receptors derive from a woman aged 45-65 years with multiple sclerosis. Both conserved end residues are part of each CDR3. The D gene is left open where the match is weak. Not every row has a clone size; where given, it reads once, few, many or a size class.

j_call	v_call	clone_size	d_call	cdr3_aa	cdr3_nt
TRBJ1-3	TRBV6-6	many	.	CASTNPSSGNTIYF	TGTGCCAGCACCAACCCTAGCTCTGGAAACACCATATATTTT
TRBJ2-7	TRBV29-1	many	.	CSVAESSYEQYF	TGCAGCGTCGCCGAGAGCTCCTACGAGCAGTACTTC
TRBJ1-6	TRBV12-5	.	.	CASGLVLGTGNSPLHF	TGTGCTAGTGGTTTGGTACTCGGGACGGGTAATTCACCCCTCCACTTT
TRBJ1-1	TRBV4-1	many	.	CASSSSGTQGAEAFF	TGCGCCAGCAGCTCAAGCGGGACCCAGGGTGCTGAAGCTTTCTTT
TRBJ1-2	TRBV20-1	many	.	CSARNQDYGYTF	TGCAGTGCTAGGAATCAGGACTATGGCTACACCTTC
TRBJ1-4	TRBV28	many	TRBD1	CASKVQGGDEKLFF	TGTGCCAGCAAAGTACAGGGGGGAGATGAAAAACTGTTTTTT
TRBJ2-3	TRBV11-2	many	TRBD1	CASSRGQGGDTQYF	TGTGCCAGCAGCCGCGGACAGGGCGGGGATACGCAGTATTTT
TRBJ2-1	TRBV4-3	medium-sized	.	CASSQDLGSGNEQFF	TGCGCCAGCAGCCAAGATCTAGGGTCGGGCAATGAGCAGTTCTTC
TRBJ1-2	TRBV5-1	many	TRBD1	CASSLLTGTENNYGYTF	TGCGCCAGCAGCTTACTTACCGGGACAGAAAATAACTATGGCTACACCTTC
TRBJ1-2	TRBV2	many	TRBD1	CASQRSQTGGGYTF	TGTGCCAGCCAAAGATCGCAGACAGGGGGAGGCTACACCTTC
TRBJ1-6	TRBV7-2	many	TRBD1	CASRPGQGNSPLHF	TGTGCCAGCAGGCCGGGACAGGGGAACTCACCCCTCCACTTT
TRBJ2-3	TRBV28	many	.	CASRAGTDTQYF	TGTGCCAGCAGGGCGGGCACAGATACGCAGTATTTT
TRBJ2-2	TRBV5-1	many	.	CASSPSGPNTGELFF	TGCGCCAGCAGCCCCTCAGGGCCGAACACCGGGGAGCTGTTTTTT
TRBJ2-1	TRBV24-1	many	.	CATSDLFNEQFF	TGTGCCACCAGTGATTTATTCAATGAGCAGTTCTTC
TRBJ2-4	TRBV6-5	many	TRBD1	CASSYRGRRGNIQYF	TGTGCCAGCAGTTACAGGGGGCGGCGCGGAAACATTCAGTACTTC
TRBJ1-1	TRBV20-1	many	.	CSARDRRTGMNTEAFF	TGCAGTGCTAGAGATCGACGTACAGGGATGAACACTGAAGCTTTCTTT
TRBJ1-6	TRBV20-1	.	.	CSARERMTVPFSPLNF	TGCAGTGCTAGAGAGAGGATGACGGTCCCATTTTCACCCCTCAACTTT
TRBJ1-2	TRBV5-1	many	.	CASSFGTFGYTF	TGCGCCAGCAGCTTTGGGACATTCGGCTACACCTTC
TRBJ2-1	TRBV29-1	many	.	CSVRKGGLNEQFF	TGCAGCGTTAGAAAGGGGGGGCTTAATGAGCAGTTCTTC
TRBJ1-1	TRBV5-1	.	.	CASSYEESTEAFF	TGCGCCAGCAGCTACGAGGAAAGCACTGAAGCTTTCTTT
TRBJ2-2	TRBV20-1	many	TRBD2	CSVPTSGGHTGELFF	TGCAGTGTCCCGACTAGCGGGGGGCACACCGGGGAGCTGTTTTTT
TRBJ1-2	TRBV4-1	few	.	CASSKDRILYTF	TGCGCCAGCAGCAAAGATCGAATACTCTACACCTTC
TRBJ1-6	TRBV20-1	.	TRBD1	CSARTGGRNPNSPLHF	TGCAGTGCTAGGACAGGGGGGAGAAACCCTAATTCACCCCTCCACTTT
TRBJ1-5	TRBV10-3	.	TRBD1	CAISEGAGGYQPQNF	TGTGCCATCAGTGAGGGCGCAGGGGGATATCAGCCCCAGAATTTT
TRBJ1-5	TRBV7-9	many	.	CASSLSGGATGQPQHF	TGTGCCAGCAGCTTATCTGGGGGGGCGACTGGGCAGCCCCAGCATTTT
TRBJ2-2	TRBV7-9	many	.	CASSLEFNTGELFF	TGTGCCAGCAGCTTAGAGTTCAACACCGGGGAGCTGTTTTTT
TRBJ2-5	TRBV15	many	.	CATSRDSELWGETQYF	TGTGCCACCAGCAGAGATAGCGAGCTATGGGGAGAGACCCAGTACTTC
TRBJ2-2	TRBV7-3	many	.	CASTPTVNTGELFF	TGTGCCAGCACCCCGACAGTAAACACCGGGGAGCTGTTTTTT
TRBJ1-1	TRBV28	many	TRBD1	CASRMTGLNTEAFF	TGTGCCAGCAGAATGACAGGGCTGAACACTGAAGCTTTCTTT
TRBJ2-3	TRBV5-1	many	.	CASSLTGTNTQYF	TGCGCCAGCAGCTTAACAGGGACTAATACGCAGTATTTT
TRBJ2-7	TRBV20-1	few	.	CSARAPSGGWEQYF	TGCAGTGCTAGAGCCCCATCTGGGGGGTGGGAGCAGTACTTC
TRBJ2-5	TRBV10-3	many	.	CAISDPRGTETQYF	TGTGCCATCAGTGATCCCCGGGGGACTGAGACCCAGTACTTC
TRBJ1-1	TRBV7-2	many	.	CASSLAQGSGTEAFF	TGTGCCAGCAGCTTAGCGCAGGGGTCGGGCACTGAAGCTTTCTTT
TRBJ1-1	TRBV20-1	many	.	CSARDNLNTEAFF	TGCAGTGCAAGGGACAACCTGAACACTGAAGCTTTCTTT
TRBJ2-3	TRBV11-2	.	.	CASSSGGGQTDTQYF	TGTGCCAGCAGCTCGGGTGGGGGGCAGACAGATACGCAGTATTTT
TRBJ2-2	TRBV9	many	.	CASSSQGSTGELFF	TGTGCCAGCAGCTCCCAGGGGTCCACCGGGGAGCTGTTTTTT
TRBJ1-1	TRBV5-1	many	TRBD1	CASSLGQGGTEAFF	TGCGCCAGCAGCTTGGGACAGGGGGGTACTGAAGCTTTCTTT
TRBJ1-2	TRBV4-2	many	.	CASSRVGDLPSGGYTF	TGTGCCAGCAGTCGAGTAGGGGACCTCCCTTCGGGCGGCTACACCTTC
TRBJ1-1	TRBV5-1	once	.	CASAYIRERNTEAFF	TGCGCCAGCGCCTATATCCGGGAAAGGAACACTGAAGCTTTCTTT
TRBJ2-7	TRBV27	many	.	CASSQGSEQYF	TGTGCCAGCAGTCAAGGGTCCGAGCAGTACTTC
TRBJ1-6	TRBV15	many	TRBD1	CATSTGTAYNSPLHF	TGTGCCACCAGCACCGGGACAGCCTATAATTCACCCCTCCACTTT